A single sample gave rise to the 10 T cell receptor beta chains below, sequenced in a study of OX40 agonist ivuxolimab in advanced cancers. The method was immunoSEQ multiplex PCR; TCRdb's version includes in-frame clones alone and lacks a portion of them. The top ten hold around 2% of the sample, which has 60,000 to 85,000 clones, around 85% seen once. This specimen was CD4+ or CD8+ T cells sorted from blood, taken in a trial of the OX40 agonist ivuxolimab. These receptors were taken from an adult with an advanced solid tumor such as melanoma, head and neck, liver or kidney cancer.

The rearrangement links TRBV4-2 to TRBJ2-3, with D tentatively TRBD2 (6 bases). The CDR3 sequence is 15 residues long. Germline loops: CDR1 LGHNA, CDR2 YNFKEQ. The V gene lost 0 bases and the J gene lost 0 bases, with 7 bases spanning the gap. DNA for the CDR3: TGTGCCAGCAGCCAAGAGGGGACTAGCACAGATACGCAGTATTTT. This gives the protein CASSQEGTSTDTQYF.

As for this clone: A read error may produce the germline difference seen at one junction end. The CDR3 DNA follows: TGTGCCAGCAGCTCCATTCAGGGGAACACTAAAGCTTTCTTT. Translation: CASSSIQGNTKAFF. V usage is TRBV13 and J usage is TRBJ1-1, with D possibly TRBD1 on 6 matching bases. The CDR3 sequence is 14 residues long. In germline, CDR1 is PRHDT, CDR2 FYEKMQ (reference sequence).

The chain combines TRBV4-2 with TRBJ2-3, with no clear D. The V gene lost 0 bases and the J gene lost 6 bases, with 10 bases spanning the gap. The CDR3 is 14 amino acids. The germline V gene has CDR1 LGHNA and CDR2 YNFKEQ. The CDR3 loop is CASSQERQRDTQYF. CDR3 bases: TGTGCCAGCAGCCAAGAGAGGCAGAGGGATACGCAGTATTTT.

This chain links TRBV6-5 with TRBJ1-2; TRBD1 matches 7 bases. CDR1 and CDR2 (germline): MNHEY, SVGAGI. The J segment lost 2 bases and the V segment lost 7 bases, leaving 7 bases of the junction unmatched. This CDR3 has 14 amino acids. Written as DNA, the CDR3 is TGTGCCAGCACCCGGGACAGATGGAACTATGGCTACACCTTC. Amino acids: CASTRDRWNYGYTF.

The rearrangement uses TRBV7-2 and TRBJ2-1; D not resolved. The CDR3 length is 16 residues. Per germline, CDR1 SGHTA and CDR2 FQGNSA. V shed 1 base and J shed 9 bases, with 19 bases lying between them. The CDR3 nucleotides are TGTGCCAGCAGCTTAGTGGGTAGCCTCCCATCGGCTGAGCAGTTCTTC. It translates to CASSLVGSLPSAEQFF. Based on the CDR3 plus reference TRBV7-2 and TRBJ2-1, the full variable domain is GAGVSQSPSNKVTEKGKDVELRCDPISGHTALYWYRQSLGQGLEFLIYFQGNSAPDKSGLPSDRFSAERTGGSVSTLTIQRTQQEDSAVYLCASSLVGSLPSAEQFFGPGTRLTVL.

The rearrangement joins TRBV30 to TRBJ1-2; no firm D call. The CDR3 has 16 residues. Looked up from germline, CDR1 is GTSNPN and CDR2 is SVGIG (reference sequence). Trimming left V 4 bases short and J 0 bases short, with 18 bases between. CDR3 loop: CAWTRNDARANYGYTF. The DNA for the CDR3 is TGTGCCTGGACGAGGAACGACGCGAGAGCTAACTATGGCTACACCTTC.

This clone appeared a few times. The chain links TRBV12-2 to TRBJ1-4; TRBD1 is the table's D call, not checked against the DNA. TRBV12-2 is a documented pseudogene. The CDR3 totals 17 residues. The CDR3 DNA sequence: TGTGCAAGTCGCCCCGGACAGGAGCGGTTGCAGCATGAAAAACTGTTTTTT. Protein product: CASRPGQERLQHEKLFF.

The chain joins TRBV4-3 to TRBJ1-1; D remains unclear. CDR1 is LGHNA, CDR2 YSLEER, per germline. This CDR3 contains 11 residues. Trimming pared 4 bases from V and 5 bases from J, leaving 5 bases between. The CDR3: CASSRETEAFF. CDR3 coding DNA: TGCGCCAGCAGCCGGGAGACTGAAGCTTTCTTT.

CDR3 DNA: TGTGCCAGCAGTTTAATAGACAGTAACAATGAGCAGTTCTTC. Protein sequence: CASSLIDSNNEQFF. The chain is built from TRBV28 and TRBJ2-1; TRBD1 might be the D (5 bases). V was pared by 2 bases and J by 5 bases, with 10 bases between. The V gene's germline CDR1 is MDHEN and CDR2 SYDVKM. The CDR3 length is 14 residues.

This chain joins TRBV7-3 and TRBJ2-2; 7 nucleotides align to TRBD1. V gave up 5 bases and J gave up 2 bases; unmatched junction bases: 11. The germline V gene has CDR1 SGHTA and CDR2 FQGTGA. The CDR3 consists of 17 residues. CDR3 sequence: CASSPTAGTVNTGELFF. CDR3 in DNA: TGTGCCAGCAGCCCAACCGCCGGGACAGTAAACACCGGGGAGCTGTTTTTT.